This TCR beta chain was sequenced for a study of CD8+ T cells in alopecia areata. There are 12 residues in the CDR3. The germline V gene encodes CDR1 SNHLY and CDR2 FYNNEI. V was clipped by 5 bases and J by 2 bases, with 7 bases between them. Extraction of RNA preceded its reverse transcription into cDNA, which served as the sequencing template. TCRdb's table, derived via immunoSEQ multiplex PCR, lists solely in-frame clones and lacks some. The sample yields about 150,000 clones, roughly three fifths seen once. The receptor comes from a human donor with alopecia areata. The source material was CD4+ T cells sorted from blood, sampled at week 0. This rearrangement joins TRBV2 to TRBJ2-7; D is ambiguous. CDR3 DNA sequence: TGTGCCAGCAGTCAGACACCCTACGAGCAGTACTTC. It specifies CASSQTPYEQYF. The full variable domain, in which reference TRBV2 and TRBJ2-7 provide the parts outside the CDR3, is EPEVTQTPSHQVTQMGQEVILRCVPISNHLYFYWYRQILGQKVEFLVSFYNNEISEKSEIFDDQFSVERPDGSNFTLKIRSTKLEDSAMYFCASSQTPYEQYFGPGTRLTVT.